These T cell receptor beta chains were read from a single sample in a study of blood T cell repertoires in COVID-19. Profiled with immunoSEQ multiplex PCR; TCRdb holds only in-frame clones, not every one. The table includes about 210,000 clones, about 92% detected once. The sequenced sample was peripheral blood. Every receptor here comes from a man aged 30 to 39 with acute or convalescent COVID-19. Each CDR3 is given without its conserved first and last residue.

AIKTGTGHNEQF 12 TRBV10-3
ASSYSGGTSINYGYT 15 TRBV7-9
AWSRLAGNTGELF 13 TRBV30
ASSQAVRGPGNTIY 14 TRBV3-1/TRBV3-2
ASSLRGATKDEQY 13 TRBV28
ASSQARGIRDTGELF 15 TRBV3-1/TRBV3-2
ASRTSGSPRTYNEQF 15 TRBV7-9
ASSWTYNEQF 10 TRBV5-6
ASSLGRVEQF 10 TRBV28
ASSFALGGNQPQH 13 TRBV28
ASSQGAGVGYEQY 13 TRBV4-1
ASSFAQGAREQY 12 TRBV5-1
ASSNRDRVPSNGYT 14 TRBV19
SVDPLLAGGTQY 12 TRBV29-1
ASLSQGQLNTEAF 13 TRBV2
ASGTRSSEQF 10 TRBV28
ASRKPGLAEVD 11 TRBV28
ASSAGGREQF 10 TRBV5-1
ASSEWGLVTKSYEQY 15 TRBV10-2
ASSSNGQSNTEAF 13 TRBV28
ASSVVQGDNTGELF 14 TRBV9
AWSFRGGLYNEQF 13 TRBV30
ASSQDGLAGDTQY 13 TRBV3-1/TRBV3-2
ASSYTGTGGYT 11 TRBV6-5
ASSLQGPSNTEAF 13 TRBV28
ASSQDLQAGGNQPQH 15 TRBV4-2
ASSLARQVSSYEQY 14 TRBV11-2
AHGGIQETQY 10 TRBV28
ASSYGTGVLPQH 12 TRBV28
AIASGTEQY 9 TRBV10-3
ASSADSKSNSPLH 13 TRBV9
ASSEQGRGQF 10 TRBV2
ASSLYRGRGTEAF 13 TRBV5-8
ASSGGLAGGSIKQY 14 TRBV5-6
ASSTWTSGGPTYNEQF 16 TRBV7-9
ASSSQPRTAITDTQY 15 TRBV5-1
ASSLGQVYGYT 11 TRBV12-3/TRBV12-4
ASSLMGGDNQPQH 13 TRBV7-9
ASSLSQTSGRPPDTQY 16 TRBV5-1
ASSLNTGTSDETQY 14 TRBV18
AWRAETGWLYEQY 13 TRBV30
ASSSQRGSGYEQY 13 TRBV5-4
ASSPFSYEQY 10 TRBV18
ASSEIHPSYEQY 12 TRBV6-1
ASSPSGSGPGTQY 13 TRBV4-2
ASSLRAGARRETQY 14 TRBV28
ASSQRQGMGEQY 12 TRBV3-1/TRBV3-2
ASSFAQASSYNEQF 14 TRBV5-1
ASSGGSSGNTIY 12 TRBV5-1
ASSQGEGRFGYGYT 14 TRBV3-1/TRBV3-2
ASSRPRPLAGGRGSEQY 17 TRBV28
AIRGTGGSYGYT 12 TRBV10-3